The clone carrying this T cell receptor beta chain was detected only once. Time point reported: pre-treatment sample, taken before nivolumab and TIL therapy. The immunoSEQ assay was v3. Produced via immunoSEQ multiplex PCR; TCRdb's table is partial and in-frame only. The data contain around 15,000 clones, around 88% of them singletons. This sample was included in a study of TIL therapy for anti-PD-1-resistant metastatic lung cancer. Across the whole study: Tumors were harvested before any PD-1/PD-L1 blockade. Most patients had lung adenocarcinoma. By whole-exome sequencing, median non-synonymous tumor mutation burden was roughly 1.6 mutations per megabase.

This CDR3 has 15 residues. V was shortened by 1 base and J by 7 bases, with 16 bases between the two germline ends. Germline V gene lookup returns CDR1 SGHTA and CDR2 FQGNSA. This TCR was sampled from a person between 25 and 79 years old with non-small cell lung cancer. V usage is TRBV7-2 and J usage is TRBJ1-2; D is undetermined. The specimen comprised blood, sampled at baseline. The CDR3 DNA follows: TGTGCCAGCAGCTTAGTAAAGGCAGACTTAACTGGCTACACCTTC. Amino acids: CASSLVKADLTGYTF.